This entry concerns a single TCR beta chain. The record originates from a study of shared clonotypes between healthy human individuals. Each subset's genomic DNA was shared equally among a number of immunoSEQ plates. The repertoire was sequenced with immunoSEQ multiplex PCR; TCRdb's copy has only in-frame clones and lacks some. Among around 2,000,000 clones listed, about 92% were seen once. Naive CD8 cells lacked CD45RO, underwent positive selection for CCR7 and left out terminally differentiated effector memory CD45RA+ cells. CDR1 and CDR2 from the germline V gene are WNHNN and SYGVQD (reference sequence). CDR3 length: 15 amino acids. With 6 bases clipped from V and 7 bases from J, the junction kept 11 bases outside the gene matches.

This clonotype was sampled from a man aged 18 to 29 in good health. Some clones in this sample may be carry-over from other donors' samples. The gene calls are TRBV10-1 and TRBJ1-2; 10 nucleotides agree with TRBD1. The specimen was naive CD8+ T cells from PBMCs. The CDR3: CASRPRGDRGCGYTF. CDR3 coding DNA: TGCGCCAGCAGACCAAGGGGGGACAGGGGCTGTGGCTACACCTTC.